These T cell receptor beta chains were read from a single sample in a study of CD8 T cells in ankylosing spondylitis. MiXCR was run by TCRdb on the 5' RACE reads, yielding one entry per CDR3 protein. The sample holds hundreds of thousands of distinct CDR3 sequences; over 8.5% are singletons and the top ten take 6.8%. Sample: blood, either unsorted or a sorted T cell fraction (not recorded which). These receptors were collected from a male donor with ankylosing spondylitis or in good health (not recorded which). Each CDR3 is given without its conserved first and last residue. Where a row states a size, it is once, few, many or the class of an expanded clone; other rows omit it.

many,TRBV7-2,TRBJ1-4,ASSRTAYLNEKLF
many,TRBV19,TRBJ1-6,ASSIEGGSPLH
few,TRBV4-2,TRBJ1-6,ASSQALAGYNSPLH
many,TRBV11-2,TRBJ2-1,ASSLAGSSYNEQF
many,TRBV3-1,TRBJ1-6,ASSLTRRYSPLH
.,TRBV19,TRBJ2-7,ASSPSVGSYEQY
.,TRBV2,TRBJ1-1,ASREDGTGVAF
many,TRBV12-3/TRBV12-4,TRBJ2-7,ASSPGTVITYEQY
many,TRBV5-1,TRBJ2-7,ASSVDLSSYEQY
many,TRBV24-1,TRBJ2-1,ATSDSRGLNEQF
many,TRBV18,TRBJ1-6,ASSQGQGLSPLH
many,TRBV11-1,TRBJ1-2,ASSLAPGNGYT
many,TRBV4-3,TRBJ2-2,ASSQRGRGRTGELF
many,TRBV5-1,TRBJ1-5,ASRPGQADQPQH
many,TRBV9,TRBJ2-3,ASSGHGTVGTDTQY
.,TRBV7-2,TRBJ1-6,ACSRDRSVQAPLH
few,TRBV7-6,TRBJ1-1,ASSLAQSTEAF
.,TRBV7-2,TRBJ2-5,ASSLWRVETQY
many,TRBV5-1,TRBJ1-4,ASRTGQGGEKLF
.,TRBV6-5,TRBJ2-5,ASSYAARSPQETQY
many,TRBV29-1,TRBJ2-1,SVESHYNEQF
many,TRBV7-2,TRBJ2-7,ASSRDRVLNEQY
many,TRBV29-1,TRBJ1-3,SVAIRIGDSSGNTIY
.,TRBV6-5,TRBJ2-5,ASSYRGMPGEETQY
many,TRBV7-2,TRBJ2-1,ASSPLLLAAHEQF
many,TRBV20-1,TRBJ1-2,SAREPGTGLAYYGYT
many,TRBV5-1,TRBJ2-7,ASSGMDGTGEQY
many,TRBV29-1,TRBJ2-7,SVAFGTSVAYEQY
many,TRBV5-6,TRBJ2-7,ASSSYHEQY
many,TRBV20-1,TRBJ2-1,SARVPLFPSGRGDEQF
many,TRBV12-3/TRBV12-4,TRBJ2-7,ASSDLAGGNEQY
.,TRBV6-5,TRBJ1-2,ASSFGDRGRRGYT
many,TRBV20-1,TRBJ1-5,SARQGRSVNQPQH
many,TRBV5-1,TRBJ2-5,ASSRRVGETQY
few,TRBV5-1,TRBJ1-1,ASSSGPGNTEAF
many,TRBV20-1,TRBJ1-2,SARDHASYGYT
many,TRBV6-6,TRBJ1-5,ASRGDDQPQH
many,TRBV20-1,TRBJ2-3,SARGEGPNTQY
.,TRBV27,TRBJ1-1,ATLGWGAGEAF
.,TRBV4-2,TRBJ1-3,ASSQASPGTQGNTIY
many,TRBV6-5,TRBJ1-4,ASSYLIITNEKLF
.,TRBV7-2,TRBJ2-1,ASSLAGILMSLV
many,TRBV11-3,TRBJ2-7,ASSLDRDYEQY
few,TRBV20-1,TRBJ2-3,SARVSERDTQY
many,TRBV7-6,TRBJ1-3,ASSLAGVLSGNTIY
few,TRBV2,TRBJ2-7,ASTLNRETYEQY
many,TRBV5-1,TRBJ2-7,ASSYRTSGGYEQY